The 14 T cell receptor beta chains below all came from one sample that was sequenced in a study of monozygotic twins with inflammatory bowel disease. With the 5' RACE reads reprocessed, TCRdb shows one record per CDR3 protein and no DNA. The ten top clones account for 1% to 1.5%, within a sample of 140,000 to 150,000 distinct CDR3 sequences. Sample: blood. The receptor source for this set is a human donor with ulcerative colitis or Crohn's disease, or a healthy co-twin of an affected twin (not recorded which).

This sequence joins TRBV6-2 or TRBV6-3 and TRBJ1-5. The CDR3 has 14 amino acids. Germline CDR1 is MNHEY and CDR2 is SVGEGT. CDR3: CASTNHYSNQPQHF.

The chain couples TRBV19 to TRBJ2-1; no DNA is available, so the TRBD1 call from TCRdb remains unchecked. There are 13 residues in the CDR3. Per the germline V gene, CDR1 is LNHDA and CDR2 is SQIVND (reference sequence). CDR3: CASVSGSYNEQFF.

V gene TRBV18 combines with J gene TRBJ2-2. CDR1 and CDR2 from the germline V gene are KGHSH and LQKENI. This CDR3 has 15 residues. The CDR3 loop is CASSPQHVDTGELFF. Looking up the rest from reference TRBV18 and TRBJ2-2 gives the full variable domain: NAGVMQNPRHLVRRRGQEARLRCSPMKGHSHVYWYRQLPEEGLKFMVYLQKENIIDESGMPKERFSAEFPKEGPSILRIQQVVRGDSAAYFCASSPQHVDTGELFFGEGSRLTVL.

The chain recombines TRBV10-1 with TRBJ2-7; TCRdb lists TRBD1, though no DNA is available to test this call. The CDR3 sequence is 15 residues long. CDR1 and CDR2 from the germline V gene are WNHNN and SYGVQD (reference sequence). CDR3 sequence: CASSESQGVMAKQYF.

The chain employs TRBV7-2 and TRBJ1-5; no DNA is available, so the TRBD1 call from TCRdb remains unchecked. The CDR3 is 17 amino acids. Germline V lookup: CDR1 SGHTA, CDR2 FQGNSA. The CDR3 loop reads CASSATSPGAPGQPQHF.

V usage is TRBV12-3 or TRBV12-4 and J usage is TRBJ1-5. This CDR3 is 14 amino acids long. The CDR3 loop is CASSLGTHIMTQHF.

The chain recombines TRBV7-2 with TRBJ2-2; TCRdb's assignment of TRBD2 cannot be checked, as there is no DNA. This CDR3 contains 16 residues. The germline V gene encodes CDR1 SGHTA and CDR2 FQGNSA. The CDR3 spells CASSAPSGVNTGELFF.

The CDR3 sequence is CSAKTSGGTDTQYF. The J gene is TRBJ2-3, the V gene TRBV20-1; with no DNA, the TCRdb D assignment of TRBD2 cannot be verified. Germline V lookup: CDR1 DFQATT, CDR2 SNEGSKA (reference sequence). The CDR3 runs 14 residues.

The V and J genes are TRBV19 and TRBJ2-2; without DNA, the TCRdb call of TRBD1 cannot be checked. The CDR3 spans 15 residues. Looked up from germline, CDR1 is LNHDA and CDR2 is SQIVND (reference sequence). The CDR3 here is CASSGFAGPPGELFF.

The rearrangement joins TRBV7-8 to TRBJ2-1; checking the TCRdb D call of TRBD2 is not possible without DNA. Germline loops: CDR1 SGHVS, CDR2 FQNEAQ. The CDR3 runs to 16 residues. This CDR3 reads CASTQSAGGPENEQFF. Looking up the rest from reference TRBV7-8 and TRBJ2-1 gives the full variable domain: GAGVSQSPRYKVAKRGQDVALRCDPISGHVSLFWYQQALGQGPEFLTYFQNEAQLDKSGLPSDRFFAERPEGSVSTLKIQRTQQEDSAVYLCASTQSAGGPENEQFFGPGTRLTVL.

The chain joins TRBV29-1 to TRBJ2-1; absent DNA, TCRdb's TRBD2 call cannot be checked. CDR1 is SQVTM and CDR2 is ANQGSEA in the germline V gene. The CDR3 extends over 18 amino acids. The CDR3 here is CSVAGTSGRLGSYNEQFF.

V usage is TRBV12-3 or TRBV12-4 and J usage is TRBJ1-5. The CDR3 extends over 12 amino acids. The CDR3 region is CASNLPNMPQHF.

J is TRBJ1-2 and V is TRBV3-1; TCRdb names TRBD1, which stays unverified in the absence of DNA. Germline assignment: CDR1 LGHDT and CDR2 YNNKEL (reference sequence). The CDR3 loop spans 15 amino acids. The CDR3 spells CASSPSGQTNYGYTF.

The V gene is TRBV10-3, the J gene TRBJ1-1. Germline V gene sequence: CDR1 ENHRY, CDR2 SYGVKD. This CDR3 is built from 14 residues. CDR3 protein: CAIRGTEGGTEAFF.